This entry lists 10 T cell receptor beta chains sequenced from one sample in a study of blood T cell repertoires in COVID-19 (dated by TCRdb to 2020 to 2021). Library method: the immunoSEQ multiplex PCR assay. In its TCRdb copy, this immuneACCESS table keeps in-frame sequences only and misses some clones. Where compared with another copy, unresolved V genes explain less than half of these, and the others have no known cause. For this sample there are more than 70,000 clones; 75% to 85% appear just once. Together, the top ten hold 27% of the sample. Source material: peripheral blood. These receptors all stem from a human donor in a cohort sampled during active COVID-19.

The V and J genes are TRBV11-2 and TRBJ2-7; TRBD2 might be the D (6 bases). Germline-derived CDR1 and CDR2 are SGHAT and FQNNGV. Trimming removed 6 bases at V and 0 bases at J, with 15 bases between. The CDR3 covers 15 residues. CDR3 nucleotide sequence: TGTGCCAGCAGTACCAGGCGGGGACCCTCCTACGAGCAGTACTTC. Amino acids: CASSTRRGPSYEQYF.

The CDR3 loop is CASATGVGTDTQYF. The CDR3 DNA reads TGCGCCAGCGCTACAGGGGTGGGCACAGATACGCAGTATTTT. This chain uses TRBV5-1 with TRBJ2-3; 7 bases are shared with TRBD1. Unmatched junction bases numbered 6, after V lost 7 bases and J lost 1 base. The CDR3 sequence is 14 residues long. The germline CDR1 and CDR2 sequences are SGHRS and YFSETQ.

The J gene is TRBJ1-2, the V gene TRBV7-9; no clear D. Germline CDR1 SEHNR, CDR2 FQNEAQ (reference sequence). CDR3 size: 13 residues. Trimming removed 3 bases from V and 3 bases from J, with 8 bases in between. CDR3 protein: CASSFHGDYGYTF. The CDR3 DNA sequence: TGTGCCAGCAGCTTTCACGGGGACTATGGCTACACCTTC.

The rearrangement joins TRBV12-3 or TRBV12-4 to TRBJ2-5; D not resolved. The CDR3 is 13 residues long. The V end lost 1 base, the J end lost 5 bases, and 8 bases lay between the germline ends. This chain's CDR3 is CASSLDSEETQYF. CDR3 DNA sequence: TGTGCCAGCAGTTTAGACAGTGAGGAGACCCAGTACTTC.

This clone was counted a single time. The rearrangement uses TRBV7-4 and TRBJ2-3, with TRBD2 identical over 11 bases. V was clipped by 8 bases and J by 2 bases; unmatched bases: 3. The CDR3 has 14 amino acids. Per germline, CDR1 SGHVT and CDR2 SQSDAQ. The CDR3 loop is CASGTSGFTDTQYF. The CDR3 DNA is TGTGCCAGCGGGACTAGCGGTTTCACAGATACGCAGTATTTT.

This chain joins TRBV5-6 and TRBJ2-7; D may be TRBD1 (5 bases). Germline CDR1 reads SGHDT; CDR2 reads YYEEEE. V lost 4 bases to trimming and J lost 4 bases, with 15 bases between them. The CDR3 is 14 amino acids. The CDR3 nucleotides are TGTGCCAGCAGCCCGAAACGCAGGGTTTACGAGCAGTACTTC. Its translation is CASSPKRRVYEQYF.

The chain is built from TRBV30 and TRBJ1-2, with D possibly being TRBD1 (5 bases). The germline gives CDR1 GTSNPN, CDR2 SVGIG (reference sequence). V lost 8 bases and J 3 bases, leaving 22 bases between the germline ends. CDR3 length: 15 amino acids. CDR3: CAGIGAGGGYYGYTF. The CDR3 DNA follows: TGTGCCGGGATTGGAGCCGGGGGAGGATACTATGGCTACACCTTC.

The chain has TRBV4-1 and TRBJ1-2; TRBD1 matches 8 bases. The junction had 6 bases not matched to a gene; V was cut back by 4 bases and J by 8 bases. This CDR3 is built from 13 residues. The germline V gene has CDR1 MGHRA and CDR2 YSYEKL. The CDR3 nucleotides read TGCGCCAGCAGCCCTACAGGGGGGAGAGGCTACACCTTC. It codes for CASSPTGGRGYTF.

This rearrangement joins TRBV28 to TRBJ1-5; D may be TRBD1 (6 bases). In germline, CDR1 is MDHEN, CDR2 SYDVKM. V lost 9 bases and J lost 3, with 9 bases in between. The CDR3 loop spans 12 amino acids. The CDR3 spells CASDRLNQPQHF. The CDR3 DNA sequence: TGTGCCAGTGACAGGCTCAATCAGCCCCAGCATTTT.

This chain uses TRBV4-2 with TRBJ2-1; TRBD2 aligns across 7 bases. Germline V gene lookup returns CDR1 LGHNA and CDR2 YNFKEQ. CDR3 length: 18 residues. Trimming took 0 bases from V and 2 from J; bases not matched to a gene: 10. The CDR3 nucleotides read TGTGCCAGCAGCCAAGATTCCTCCGCGGGGGACCCCTACAATGAGCAGTTCTTC. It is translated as CASSQDSSAGDPYNEQFF.